These T cell receptor beta chains were read from a single sample in a study of molecular identifiers for immune sequencing clone quantification. TCRdb reprocessed the PCR reads with MiXCR, giving one entry per CDR3 protein. The data hold some 590,000 distinct CDR3 sequences, with around 25% observed a single time. The specimen was naive CD8+ T cells from blood, with Jurkat cell RNA spiked in. All receptors derive from a human donor in good health. Some libraries in this study had Jurkat cell RNA spiked in. CDR3s include the opening cysteine and the closing phenylalanine or tryptophan. D genes are given only for firm matches. The listing skips clone size in some rows; elsewhere it reads once, few, many or a size class.

cdr3_nt: TGTGCCAGCAGCTTACCCACCGGGACAGGGAATGAAAAACTGTTTTTT
cdr3_aa: CASSLPTGTGNEKLFF
v_call: TRBV7-9
j_call: TRBJ1-4
clone_size: many
d_call: TRBD1

cdr3_nt: TGTGCCAGCCGAAAAGCTTCCGGGACAGATACGCAGTATTTT
cdr3_aa: CASRKASGTDTQYF
v_call: TRBV6-2/TRBV6-3
j_call: TRBJ2-3
clone_size: many
d_call: .

cdr3_nt: TGTGCCAGTAGTATTGTTCTGGGGCGGAGCTCCTACGAGCAGTACTTC
cdr3_aa: CASSIVLGRSSYEQYF
v_call: TRBV19
j_call: TRBJ2-7
clone_size: many
d_call: .

cdr3_nt: TGTGCCAGCAGTTTACGAGGACTAGCGGGAAGAAGTAGTGCAGATACGCAGTATTTT
cdr3_aa: CASSLRGLAGRSSADTQYF
v_call: TRBV27
j_call: TRBJ2-3
clone_size: .
d_call: TRBD2

cdr3_nt: TGTGCCAGCACCTACGGGTTCAATCAGCCCCGGCATTTT
cdr3_aa: CASTYGFNQPRHF
v_call: TRBV6-2/TRBV6-3
j_call: TRBJ1-5
clone_size: once
d_call: .

cdr3_nt: TGTGCCTGGAGAACCGGGACAGGAGATGAAGCTTTCTTT
cdr3_aa: CAWRTGTGDEAFF
v_call: TRBV30
j_call: TRBJ1-1
clone_size: few
d_call: TRBD1

cdr3_nt: TGTGCCAGCAGTGATACGATTTACCCCGGGACAAAGAACAATCAGCCCCAGCATTTT
cdr3_aa: CASSDTIYPGTKNNQPQHF
v_call: TRBV2
j_call: TRBJ1-5
clone_size: few
d_call: .

cdr3_nt: TGTGCCAGTAGTATAAGGTGGGCTAGCGGGACGAACACCGGGGAGCTGTTTTTT
cdr3_aa: CASSIRWASGTNTGELFF
v_call: TRBV19
j_call: TRBJ2-2
clone_size: .
d_call: TRBD2

cdr3_nt: TGTGCCAGCAGCGTAGAGGTCGGAGGATTTGGAAACACCATATATTTT
cdr3_aa: CASSVEVGGFGNTIYF
v_call: TRBV9
j_call: TRBJ1-3
clone_size: many
d_call: .

cdr3_nt: TGCGGTGCTAGTTCAGGGCCGACTGAAGCTTTCTTT
cdr3_aa: CGASSGPTEAFF
v_call: TRBV20-1
j_call: TRBJ1-1
clone_size: .
d_call: .

cdr3_nt: TGTGCCAGCAGATTGTCAGGGGCGGGAACTGAAGCTTTCTTT
cdr3_aa: CASRLSGAGTEAFF
v_call: TRBV27
j_call: TRBJ1-1
clone_size: few
d_call: .

cdr3_nt: TGTGCCAGCAGCCCAGGGACTAGCGGGAGTATCTTCACAGATACGCAGTATTTT
cdr3_aa: CASSPGTSGSIFTDTQYF
v_call: TRBV12-3/TRBV12-4
j_call: TRBJ2-3
clone_size: many
d_call: TRBD2

cdr3_nt: TGTGCCAGCAGTGCCCGGGGTAACTCCTACGAGCAGTACTTC
cdr3_aa: CASSARGNSYEQYF
v_call: TRBV6-2/TRBV6-3
j_call: TRBJ2-7
clone_size: .
d_call: .

cdr3_nt: TGCAGTGCTAGCGTTTTGGCCGGGGAGCTGTTTTTT
cdr3_aa: CSASVLAGELFF
v_call: TRBV20-1
j_call: TRBJ2-2
clone_size: many
d_call: .

cdr3_nt: TGTGCCAACTCCAGCGGGGGGACCTACGAGCAGTACTTC
cdr3_aa: CANSSGGTYEQYF
v_call: TRBV6-2/TRBV6-3
j_call: TRBJ2-7
clone_size: few
d_call: TRBD2

cdr3_nt: TGTGCCAGCAGTTTAGGTGGGGCAGAGTACTTC
cdr3_aa: CASSLGGAEYF
v_call: TRBV27
j_call: TRBJ2-7
clone_size: many
d_call: .

cdr3_nt: TGTGCCAGCAGTGTCCTGGGTAACCAGCCCCAGCATTTT
cdr3_aa: CASSVLGNQPQHF
v_call: TRBV6-2/TRBV6-3
j_call: TRBJ1-5
clone_size: many
d_call: .

cdr3_nt: TGCAGTGCTAGTGGGTCGGAGGAGACCCGGTACTTC
cdr3_aa: CSASGSEETRYF
v_call: TRBV20-1
j_call: TRBJ2-5
clone_size: .
d_call: .

cdr3_nt: TGTGCCAGCAGCGTATATATGCAGGGCTCTGGAAACACCATATATTTT
cdr3_aa: CASSVYMQGSGNTIYF
v_call: TRBV9
j_call: TRBJ1-3
clone_size: few
d_call: .

cdr3_nt: TGTGCCAGCAGCCAGGGGGCTGGGGCCAACGTCCTGACTTTC
cdr3_aa: CASSQGAGANVLTF
v_call: TRBV7-9
j_call: TRBJ2-6
clone_size: many
d_call: TRBD1

cdr3_nt: TGTGCCAGCAGTTACGAGGTGGACGGGGCCAACGTCCTGACTTTC
cdr3_aa: CASSYEVDGANVLTF
v_call: TRBV6-5
j_call: TRBJ2-6
clone_size: few
d_call: .

cdr3_nt: TGTGCCAGCAGCCCACACATAGGCGCAGATACGCAGTATTTT
cdr3_aa: CASSPHIGADTQYF
v_call: TRBV7-9
j_call: TRBJ2-3
clone_size: many
d_call: .

cdr3_nt: TGTGCCAGCAGTTTATCCCCCAGGGTCGAAGCTTTCTTT
cdr3_aa: CASSLSPRVEAFF
v_call: TRBV27
j_call: TRBJ1-1
clone_size: few
d_call: .

cdr3_nt: TGTGCCAGCAGTTCACTACGCAGCAATCAGCCCCAGCATTTT
cdr3_aa: CASSSLRSNQPQHF
v_call: TRBV27
j_call: TRBJ1-5
clone_size: many
d_call: .